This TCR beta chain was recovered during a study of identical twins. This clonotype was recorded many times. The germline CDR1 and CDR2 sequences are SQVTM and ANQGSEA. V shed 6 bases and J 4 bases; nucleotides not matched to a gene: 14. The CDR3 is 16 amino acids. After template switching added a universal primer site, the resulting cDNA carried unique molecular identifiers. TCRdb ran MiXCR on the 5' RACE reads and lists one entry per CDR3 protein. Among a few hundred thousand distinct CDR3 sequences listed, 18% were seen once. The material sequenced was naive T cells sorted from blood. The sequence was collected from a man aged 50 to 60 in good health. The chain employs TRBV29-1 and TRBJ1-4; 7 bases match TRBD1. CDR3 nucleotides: TGCAGCGTCCGACATTCCGGGACAGCCGATAATGAAAAACTGTTTTTT. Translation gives CSVRHSGTADNEKLFF.